One and the same sample provided the 13 T cell receptor beta chains below, sequenced in a study of metastatic and nonmetastatic thyroid tumors. There were no patients who had received any treatment before thyroid surgery. TCRdb used MiXCR to call clones anew from the PCR reads. This sample has under 20,000 clones, with 29% found just once. The specimen was tumor tissue. The origin of the receptors is a female donor with papillary thyroid cancer or a benign thyroid nodule (not recorded which). Some clones in this sample may be carry-over from other donors' samples.

The J gene is TRBJ1-6, the V gene TRBV2; possibly TRBD1 for D (5 bases). The germline V gene has CDR1 SNHLY and CDR2 FYNNEI. This CDR3 has 15 residues. V was pared by 7 bases and J by 3 bases, with 13 bases between. The CDR3 region has the DNA TGTGCCAGCAACCTGGGACGGAGCTATAATTCACCCCTCCACTTT. Translating gives CASNLGRSYNSPLHF.

This clone occurred a few times. CDR3 sequence: CASSYFGQGTDTQYF. The CDR3 region has the DNA TGTGCCAGCAGTTACTTCGGACAGGGCACAGATACGCAGTATTTT. V usage is TRBV6-6 and J usage is TRBJ2-3; 7 bases are shared with TRBD1. The CDR3 has 15 residues. Germline-derived CDR1 and CDR2 are MNHNY and SVGAGI (reference sequence). V was clipped by 1 base and J by 1 base; unmatched bases: 2.

CDR3 sequence (DNA): TGTGCCAGCAGCCACTCCCAAAACACCATATATTTT. Protein: CASSHSQNTIYF. This chain uses TRBV7-2 with TRBJ1-3; D is unclear. V was pared by 5 bases and J by 6 bases, with 8 bases between. The CDR3 is made up of 12 amino acids. CDR1 and CDR2 (germline): SGHTA, FQGNSA. The complete variable domain, with remaining parts taken from reference TRBV7-2 and TRBJ1-3, reads GAGVSQSPSNKVTEKGKDVELRCDPISGHTALYWYRQSLGQGLEFLIYFQGNSAPDKSGLPSDRFSAERTGGSVSTLTIQRTQQEDSAVYLCASSHSQNTIYFGEGSWLTVV.

Ten or more counts support this clone. A read error may explain this, as a much larger clone is one base away. The chain combines TRBV7-6 with TRBJ2-5; TRBD2 matches at 7 bases. This CDR3 comprises 15 residues. Germline CDR1 and CDR2: SGHVS and FNYEAQ. J lost 5 bases, V lost 2 bases, and 8 bases had no gene match. CDR3 protein: CASSLYGGGAETQYF. The CDR3 bases are TGTGCCAGCAGCTTATATGGGGGAGGGGCGGAGACCCAGTACTTC.

This clone was seen at least ten times. The chain is built from TRBV27 and TRBJ1-6; D is unclear. V was cut by 3 bases and J by 14 bases, with 14 bases left in between. This CDR3 is built from 13 residues. CDR1 is MNHEY and CDR2 is SMNVEV in the germline V gene (reference sequence). The CDR3 nucleotides are TGTGCCAGCAGTTTTTTATTGGGCTCTACCCTCCACTTT. Its translation is CASSFLLGSTLHF.

There are a few counts of this clone. V gene TRBV7-2 combines with J gene TRBJ2-1; the match to TRBD2 covers 8 bases. From germline, CDR1 is SGHTA and CDR2 FQGNSA. The CDR3 sequence is 15 residues long. The J segment lost 6 bases and the V segment lost 3 bases, leaving 7 bases of the junction unmatched. The CDR3 region is CASSFAGGGGNEQFF. DNA of the CDR3: TGTGCCAGCAGCTTTGCGGGGGGAGGTGGCAATGAGCAGTTCTTC.

This clone has more than one count but fewer than ten. V is TRBV6-1 and J is TRBJ2-1; the match to TRBD2 covers 9 bases. The J segment lost 0 bases and the V segment lost 7 bases, leaving 7 bases of the junction unmatched. The CDR3 totals 16 residues. In germline, CDR1 is MNHNS, CDR2 SASEGT. The CDR3 DNA sequence: TGTGCCAGCAAAGAGACTAGCGGTAGCTCCTACAATGAGCAGTTCTTC. Encoded protein: CASKETSGSSYNEQFF.

Within the sample, this clone is medium-sized. The CDR3 loop reads CASSEPGEYNEQFF. CDR3 DNA sequence: TGTGCCAGCAGTGAACCGGGCGAGTACAATGAGCAGTTCTTC. The chain has TRBV25-1 and TRBJ2-1, with D unclear. V was trimmed by 2 bases and J by 4 bases, leaving 9 bases between them. The CDR3 covers 14 residues. CDR1 MGHDK and CDR2 SYGVNS come from the germline V gene.

This clone was observed a handful of times. CDR3 sequence reads: CASAGDFDEKLFF. The CDR3 DNA reads as TGTGCCAGCGCAGGGGATTTCGATGAAAAACTGTTTTTT. The chain uses TRBV6-1 and TRBJ1-4; D might be TRBD1 (6 bases). Germline V gene data show CDR1 as MNHNS and CDR2 as SASEGT. This CDR3 spans 13 amino acids. Trimming removed 8 bases at V and 6 bases at J, with 13 bases between.

This clone has more than one count but fewer than ten. The CDR3 nucleotides are TGTGCCAGCAGTTATGACTTCACCCGACGGTTCTTC. This gives the protein CASSYDFTRRFF. The chain employs TRBV6-2 or TRBV6-3 and TRBJ2-1; no clear D gene. CDR1 is MNHEY and CDR2 is SVGEGT in the germline V gene. The CDR3 is 12 residues long. The V end was cut by 3 bases, the J end by 15 bases, with 15 bases between.

This clone is medium-sized within its sample. The rearrangement links TRBV11-2 to TRBJ1-1; no reliable D call. V gave up 6 bases and J gave up 4 bases, with 12 bases separating them. Germline-derived CDR1 and CDR2 are SGHAT and FQNNGV. The CDR3 totals 13 residues. The CDR3 protein is CASSRSGPTEAFF. The CDR3 DNA reads as TGTGCCAGCAGTCGTAGTGGGCCCACTGAAGCTTTCTTT.

This clone came up a few times. CDR3: CASSRPGLYNEQFF. The CDR3 DNA reads as TGTGCCAGCAGTAGGCCCGGGCTATACAATGAGCAGTTCTTC. The V gene is TRBV12-3 or TRBV12-4, the J gene TRBJ2-1; D gene ambiguous. CDR3 length: 14 residues. The germline V and J ends were trimmed by 5 bases and 4 bases, with 12 bases remaining between them.

This clone was counted many times. This may arise from a read error, as a much more abundant clone is one base away. The rearrangement joins TRBV6-1 to TRBJ2-1; D gene unclear. Germline assignment: CDR1 MNHNS and CDR2 SASEGT. This CDR3 spans 14 amino acids. The CDR3 protein is CASVTASSYSEQFF. CDR3 DNA: TGTGCCAGCGTCACGGCGAGCTCCTACAGTGAGCAGTTCTTC.